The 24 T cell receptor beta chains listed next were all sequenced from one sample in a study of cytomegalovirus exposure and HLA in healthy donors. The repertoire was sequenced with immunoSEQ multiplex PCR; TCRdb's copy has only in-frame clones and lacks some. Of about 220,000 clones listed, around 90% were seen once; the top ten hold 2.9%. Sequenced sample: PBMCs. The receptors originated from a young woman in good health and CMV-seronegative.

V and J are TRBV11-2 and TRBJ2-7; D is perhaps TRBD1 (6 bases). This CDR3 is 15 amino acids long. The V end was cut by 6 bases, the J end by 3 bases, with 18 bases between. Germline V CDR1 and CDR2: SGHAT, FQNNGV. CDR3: CASRSTGSLRYEQYF. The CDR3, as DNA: TGTGCCAGCAGATCTACAGGGTCGCTCCGCTACGAGCAGTACTTC.

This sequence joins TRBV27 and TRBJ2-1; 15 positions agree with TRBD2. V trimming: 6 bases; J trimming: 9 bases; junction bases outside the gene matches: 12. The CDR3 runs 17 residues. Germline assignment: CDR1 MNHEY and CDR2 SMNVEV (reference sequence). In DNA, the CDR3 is TGTGCCAGCAGCCTCGGACTAGCGGGAGGGCCCGCTGGTGAGCAGTTCTTC. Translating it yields CASSLGLAGGPAGEQFF.

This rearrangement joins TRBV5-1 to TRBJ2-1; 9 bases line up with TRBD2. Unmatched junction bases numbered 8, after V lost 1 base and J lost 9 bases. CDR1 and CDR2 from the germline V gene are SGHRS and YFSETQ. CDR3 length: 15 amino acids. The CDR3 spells CASSLIAGEQSEQFF. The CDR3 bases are TGCGCCAGCAGCTTGATAGCGGGAGAGCAGAGTGAGCAGTTCTTC.

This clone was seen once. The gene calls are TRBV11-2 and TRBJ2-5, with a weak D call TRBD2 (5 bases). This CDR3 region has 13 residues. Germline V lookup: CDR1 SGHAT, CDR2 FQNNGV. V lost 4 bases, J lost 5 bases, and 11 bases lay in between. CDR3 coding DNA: TGTGCCAGCAGCTCCCACCCGGGGGAGACCCAGTACTTC. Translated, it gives CASSSHPGETQYF. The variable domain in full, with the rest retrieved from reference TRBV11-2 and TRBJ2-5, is EAGVAQSPRYKIIEKRQSVAFWCNPISGHATLYWYQQILGQGPKLLIQFQNNGVVDDSQLPKDRFSAERLKGVDSTLKIQPAKLEDSAVYLCASSSHPGETQYFGPGTRLLVL.

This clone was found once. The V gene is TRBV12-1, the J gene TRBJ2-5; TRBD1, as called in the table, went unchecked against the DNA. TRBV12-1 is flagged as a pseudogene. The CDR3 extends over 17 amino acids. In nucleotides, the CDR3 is TGTGCCAGCAGCTCAAACTTAACCAGGCCACCTCAAGAGACCCAGTACTTC. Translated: CASSSNLTRPPQETQYF.

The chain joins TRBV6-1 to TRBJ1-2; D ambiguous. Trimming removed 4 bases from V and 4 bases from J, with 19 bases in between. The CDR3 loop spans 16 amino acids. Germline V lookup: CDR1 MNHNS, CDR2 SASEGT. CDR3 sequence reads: CASSVGWVKGAYGYTF. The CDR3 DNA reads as TGTGCCAGCAGTGTTGGGTGGGTTAAGGGAGCCTATGGCTACACCTTC.

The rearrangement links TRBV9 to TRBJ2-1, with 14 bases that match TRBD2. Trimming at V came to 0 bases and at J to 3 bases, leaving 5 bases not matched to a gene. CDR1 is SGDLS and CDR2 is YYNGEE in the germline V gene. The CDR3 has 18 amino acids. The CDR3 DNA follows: TGTGCCAGCAGCGTAGGACTAGCGGGAGGGGGCAACTACAATGAGCAGTTCTTC. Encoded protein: CASSVGLAGGGNYNEQFF.

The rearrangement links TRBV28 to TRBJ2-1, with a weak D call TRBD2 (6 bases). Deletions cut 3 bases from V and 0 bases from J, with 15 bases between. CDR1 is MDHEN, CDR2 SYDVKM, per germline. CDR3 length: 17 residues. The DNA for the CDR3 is TGTGCCAGCAGTTTCCCCCCTAGCGCTCGCTCCTACAATGAGCAGTTCTTC. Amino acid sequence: CASSFPPSARSYNEQFF. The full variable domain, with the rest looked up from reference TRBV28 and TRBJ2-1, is DVKVTQSSRYLVKRTGEKVFLECVQDMDHENMFWYRQDPGLGLRLIYFSYDVKMKEKGDIPEGYSVSREKKERFSLILESASTNQTSMYLCASSFPPSARSYNEQFFGPGTRLTVL.

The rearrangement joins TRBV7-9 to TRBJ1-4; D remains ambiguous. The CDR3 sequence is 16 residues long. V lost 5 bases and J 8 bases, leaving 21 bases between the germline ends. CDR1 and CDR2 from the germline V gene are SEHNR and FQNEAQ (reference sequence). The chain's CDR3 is CASSPGKWLGQEKLFF. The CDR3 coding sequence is TGTGCCAGCAGCCCGGGGAAGTGGTTGGGTCAGGAAAAACTGTTTTTT.

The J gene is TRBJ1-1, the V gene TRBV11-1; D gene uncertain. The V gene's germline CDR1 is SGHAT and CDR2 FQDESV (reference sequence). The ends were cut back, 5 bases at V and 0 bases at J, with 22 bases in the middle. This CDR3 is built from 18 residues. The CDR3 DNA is TGTGCCAGCAGCGAAAGGCCCAGTTTTGAGGTCTTGAACACTGAAGCTTTCTTT. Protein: CASSERPSFEVLNTEAFF.

The CDR3: CASSSTSGSYEQYF. The CDR3, as DNA: TGTGCCAGCAGTTCGACTAGCGGATCCTACGAGCAGTACTTC. The J gene is TRBJ2-7, the V gene TRBV6-5; 9 bases map to TRBD2. CDR3 length: 14 amino acids. CDR1 MNHEY and CDR2 SVGAGI come from the germline V gene. V gave up 4 bases and J gave up 1 base; unmatched junction bases: 2.

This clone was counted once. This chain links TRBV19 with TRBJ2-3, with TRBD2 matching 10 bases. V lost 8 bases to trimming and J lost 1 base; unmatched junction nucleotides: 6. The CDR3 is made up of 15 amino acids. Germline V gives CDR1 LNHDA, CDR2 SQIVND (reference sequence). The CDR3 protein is CASAASGGRTDTQYF. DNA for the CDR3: TGTGCCAGTGCTGCTAGCGGGGGCCGCACAGATACGCAGTATTTT.

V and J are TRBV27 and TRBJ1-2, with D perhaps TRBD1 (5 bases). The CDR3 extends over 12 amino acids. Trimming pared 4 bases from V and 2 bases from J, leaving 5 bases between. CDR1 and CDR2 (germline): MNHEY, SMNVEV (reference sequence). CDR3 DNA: TGTGCCAGCAGTTCAGGGAACTATGGCTACACCTTC. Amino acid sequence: CASSSGNYGYTF.

The CDR3 reads CASSPITGTAQETQYF. The CDR3 region has the DNA TGTGCCAGCTCACCGATCACCGGGACAGCTCAAGAGACCCAGTACTTC. The J gene is TRBJ2-5, the V gene TRBV18; TRBD1 matches 7 bases. V trimming: 3 bases; J trimming: 2 bases; junction bases outside the gene matches: 9. This CDR3 contains 16 residues. Germline V gives CDR1 KGHSH, CDR2 LQKENI.

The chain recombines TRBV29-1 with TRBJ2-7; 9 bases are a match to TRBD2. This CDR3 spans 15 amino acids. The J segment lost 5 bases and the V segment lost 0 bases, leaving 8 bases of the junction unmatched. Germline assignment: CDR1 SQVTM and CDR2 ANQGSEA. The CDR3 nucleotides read TGCAGCGTTGAAGATTGGCGGGAGGGGTCCCACGAGCAGTACTTC. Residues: CSVEDWREGSHEQYF.

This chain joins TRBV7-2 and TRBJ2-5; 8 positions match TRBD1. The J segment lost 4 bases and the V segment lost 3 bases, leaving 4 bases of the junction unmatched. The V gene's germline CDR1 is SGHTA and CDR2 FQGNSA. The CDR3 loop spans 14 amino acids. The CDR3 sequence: CASSLGQAAETQYF. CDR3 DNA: TGTGCCAGCAGCTTGGGACAGGCGGCAGAGACCCAGTACTTC. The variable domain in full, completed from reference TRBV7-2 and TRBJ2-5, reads GAGVSQSPSNKVTEKGKDVELRCDPISGHTALYWYRQSLGQGLEFLIYFQGNSAPDKSGLPSDRFSAERTGGSVSTLTIQRTQQEDSAVYLCASSLGQAAETQYFGPGTRLLVL.

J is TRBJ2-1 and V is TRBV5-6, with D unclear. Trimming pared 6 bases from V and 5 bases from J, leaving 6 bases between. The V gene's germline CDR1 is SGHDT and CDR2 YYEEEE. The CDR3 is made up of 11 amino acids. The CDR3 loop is CASKRDNEQFF. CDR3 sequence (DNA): TGTGCCAGCAAACGAGACAATGAGCAGTTCTTC. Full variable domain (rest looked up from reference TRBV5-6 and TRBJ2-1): DAGVTQSPTHLIKTRGQQVTLRCSPKSGHDTVSWYQQALGQGPQFIFQYYEEEERQRGNFPDRFSGHQFPNYSSELNVNALLLGDSALYLCASKRDNEQFFGPGTRLTVL.

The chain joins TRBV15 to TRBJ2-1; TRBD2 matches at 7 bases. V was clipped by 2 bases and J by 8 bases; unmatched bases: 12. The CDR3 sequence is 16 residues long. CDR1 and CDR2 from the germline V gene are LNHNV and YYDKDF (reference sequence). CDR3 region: CATSRPGLRVPDEQFF. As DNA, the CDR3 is TGTGCCACCAGCAGACCGGGACTACGAGTTCCGGATGAGCAGTTCTTC.

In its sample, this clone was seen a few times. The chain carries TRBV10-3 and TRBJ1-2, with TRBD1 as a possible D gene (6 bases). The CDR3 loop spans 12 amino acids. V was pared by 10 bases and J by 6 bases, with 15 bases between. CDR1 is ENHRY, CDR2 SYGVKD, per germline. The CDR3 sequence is CATHEGGDGYTF. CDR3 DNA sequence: TGTGCCACCCATGAAGGGGGAGATGGCTACACCTTC.

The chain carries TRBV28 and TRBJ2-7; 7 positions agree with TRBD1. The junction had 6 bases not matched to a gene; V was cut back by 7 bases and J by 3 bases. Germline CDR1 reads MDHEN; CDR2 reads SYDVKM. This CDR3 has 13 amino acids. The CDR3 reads CASTTGEHYEQYF. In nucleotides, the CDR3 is TGTGCCAGCACCACAGGGGAACACTACGAGCAGTACTTC.

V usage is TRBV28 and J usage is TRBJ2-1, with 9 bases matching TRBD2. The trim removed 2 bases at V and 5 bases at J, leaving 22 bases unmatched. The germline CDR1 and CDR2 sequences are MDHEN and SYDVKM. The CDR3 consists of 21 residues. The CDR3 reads CASSLGSGGKPTSGLNNEQFF. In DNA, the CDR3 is TGTGCCAGCAGTTTAGGGTCGGGGGGAAAACCGACTAGCGGATTGAACAATGAGCAGTTCTTC.

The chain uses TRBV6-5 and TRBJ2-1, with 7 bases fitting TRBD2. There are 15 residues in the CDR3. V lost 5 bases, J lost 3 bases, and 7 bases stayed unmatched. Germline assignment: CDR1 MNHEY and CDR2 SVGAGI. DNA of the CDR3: TGTGCCAGCAGTAGAAGCGCTAGCGGCTACAATGAGCAGTTCTTC. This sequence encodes CASSRSASGYNEQFF.

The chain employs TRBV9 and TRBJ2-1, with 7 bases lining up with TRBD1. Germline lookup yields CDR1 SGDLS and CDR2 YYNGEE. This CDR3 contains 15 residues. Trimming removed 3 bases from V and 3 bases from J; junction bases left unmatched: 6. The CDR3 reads CASSERGTVYNEQFF. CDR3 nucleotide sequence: TGTGCCAGCAGCGAGAGAGGGACAGTCTACAATGAGCAGTTCTTC. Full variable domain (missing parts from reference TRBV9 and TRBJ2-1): DSGVTQTPKHLITATGQRVTLRCSPRSGDLSVYWYQQSLDQGLQFLIQYYNGEERAKGNILERFSAQQFPDLHSELNLSSLELGDSALYFCASSERGTVYNEQFFGPGTRLTVL.

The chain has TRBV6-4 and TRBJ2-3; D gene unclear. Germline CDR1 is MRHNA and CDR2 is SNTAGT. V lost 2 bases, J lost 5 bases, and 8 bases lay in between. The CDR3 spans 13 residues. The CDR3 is CASSDTELDTQYF. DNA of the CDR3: TGTGCCAGCAGTGACACAGAGCTAGATACGCAGTATTTT.